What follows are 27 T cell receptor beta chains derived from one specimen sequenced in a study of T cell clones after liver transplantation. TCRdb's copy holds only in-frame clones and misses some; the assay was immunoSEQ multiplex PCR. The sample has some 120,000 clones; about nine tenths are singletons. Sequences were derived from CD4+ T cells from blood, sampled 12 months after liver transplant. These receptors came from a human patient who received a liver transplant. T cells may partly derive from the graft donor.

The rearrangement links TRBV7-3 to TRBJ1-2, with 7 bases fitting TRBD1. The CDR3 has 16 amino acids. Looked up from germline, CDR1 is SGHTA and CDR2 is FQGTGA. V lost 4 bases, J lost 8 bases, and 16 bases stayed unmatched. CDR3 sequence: CASSSTPATGIEGYTF. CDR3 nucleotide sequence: TGTGCCAGCAGCTCCACCCCCGCGACAGGGATAGAGGGCTACACCTTC.

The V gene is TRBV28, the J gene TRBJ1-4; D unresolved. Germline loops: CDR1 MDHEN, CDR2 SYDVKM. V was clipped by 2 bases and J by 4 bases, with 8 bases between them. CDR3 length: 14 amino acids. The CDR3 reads CASSLVGINEKLFF. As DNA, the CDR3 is TGTGCCAGCAGTTTAGTGGGAATTAATGAAAAACTGTTTTTT.

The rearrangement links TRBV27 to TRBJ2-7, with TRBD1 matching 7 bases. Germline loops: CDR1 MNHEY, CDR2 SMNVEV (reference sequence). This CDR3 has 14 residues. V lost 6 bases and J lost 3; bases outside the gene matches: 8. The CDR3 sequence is CASSTGTEGYEQYF. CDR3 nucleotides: TGTGCCAGCAGCACCGGGACAGAAGGCTACGAGCAGTACTTC.

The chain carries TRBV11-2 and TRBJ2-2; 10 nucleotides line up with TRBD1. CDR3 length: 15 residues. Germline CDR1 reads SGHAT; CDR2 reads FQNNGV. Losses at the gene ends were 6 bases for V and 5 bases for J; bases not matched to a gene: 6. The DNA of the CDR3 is TGTGCCAGCAGAAGACAGGGGGCTATAACCGGGGAGCTGTTTTTT. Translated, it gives CASRRQGAITGELFF.

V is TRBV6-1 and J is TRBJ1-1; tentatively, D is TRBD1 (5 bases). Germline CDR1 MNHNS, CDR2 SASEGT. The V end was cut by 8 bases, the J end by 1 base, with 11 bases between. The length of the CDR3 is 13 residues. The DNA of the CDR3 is TGTGCCAGCCGGGGACGGTCGAACACTGAAGCTTTCTTT. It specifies CASRGRSNTEAFF.

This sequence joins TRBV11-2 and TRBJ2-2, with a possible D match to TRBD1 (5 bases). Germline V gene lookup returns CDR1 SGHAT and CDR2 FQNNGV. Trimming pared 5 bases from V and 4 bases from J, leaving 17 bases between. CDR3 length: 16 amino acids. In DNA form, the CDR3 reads TGTGCCAGCAGCCAAGGGATGGGGCCGGGCACCGGGGAGCTGTTTTTT. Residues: CASSQGMGPGTGELFF.

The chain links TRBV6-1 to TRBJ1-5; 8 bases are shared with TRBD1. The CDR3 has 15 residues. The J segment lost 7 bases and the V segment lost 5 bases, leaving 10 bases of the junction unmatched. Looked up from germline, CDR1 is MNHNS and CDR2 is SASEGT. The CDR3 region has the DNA TGTGCCAGCAGTTTAAAGGACAGGGAAAGACAGCCCCAGCATTTT. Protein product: CASSLKDRERQPQHF.

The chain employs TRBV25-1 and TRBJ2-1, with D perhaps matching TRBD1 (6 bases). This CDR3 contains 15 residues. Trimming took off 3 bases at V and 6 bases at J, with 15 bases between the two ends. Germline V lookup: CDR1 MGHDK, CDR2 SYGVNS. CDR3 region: CASSEQGFTGNEQFF. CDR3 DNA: TGTGCCAGCAGTGAGCAGGGGTTCACAGGCAATGAGCAGTTCTTC.

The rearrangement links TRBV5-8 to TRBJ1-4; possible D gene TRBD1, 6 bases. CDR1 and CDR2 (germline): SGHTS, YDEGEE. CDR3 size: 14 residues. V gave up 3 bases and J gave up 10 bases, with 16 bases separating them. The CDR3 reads CASSSGDRTGKLFF. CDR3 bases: TGTGCCAGCAGCTCCGGAGACAGGACGGGAAAACTGTTTTTT.

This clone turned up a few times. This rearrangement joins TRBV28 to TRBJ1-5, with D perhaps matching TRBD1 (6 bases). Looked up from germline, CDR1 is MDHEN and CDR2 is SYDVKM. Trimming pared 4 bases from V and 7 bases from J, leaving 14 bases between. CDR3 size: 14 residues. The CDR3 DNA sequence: TGTGCCAGCAGTTCCCCAGGGGAAGGCCAGCCCCAGCATTTT. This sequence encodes CASSSPGEGQPQHF.

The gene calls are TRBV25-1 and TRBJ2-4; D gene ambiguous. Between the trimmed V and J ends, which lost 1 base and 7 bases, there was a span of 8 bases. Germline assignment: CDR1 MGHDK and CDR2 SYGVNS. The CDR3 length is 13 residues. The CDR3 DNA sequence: TGTGCCAGCAGTGAATTTGGTAAGAACATTCAGTACTTC. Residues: CASSEFGKNIQYF.

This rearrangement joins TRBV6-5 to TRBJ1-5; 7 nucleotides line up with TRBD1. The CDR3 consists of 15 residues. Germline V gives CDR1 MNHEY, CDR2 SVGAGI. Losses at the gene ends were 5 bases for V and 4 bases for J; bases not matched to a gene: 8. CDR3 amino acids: CASSLSTGQNQPQHF. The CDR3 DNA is TGTGCCAGCAGTCTCTCGACAGGGCAGAATCAGCCCCAGCATTTT.

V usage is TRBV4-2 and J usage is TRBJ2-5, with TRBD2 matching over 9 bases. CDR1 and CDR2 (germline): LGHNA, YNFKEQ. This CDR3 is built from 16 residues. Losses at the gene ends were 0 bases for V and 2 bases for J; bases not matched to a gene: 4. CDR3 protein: CASSQEASGTQETQYF. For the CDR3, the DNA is TGTGCCAGCAGCCAAGAAGCTAGCGGGACACAAGAGACCCAGTACTTC.

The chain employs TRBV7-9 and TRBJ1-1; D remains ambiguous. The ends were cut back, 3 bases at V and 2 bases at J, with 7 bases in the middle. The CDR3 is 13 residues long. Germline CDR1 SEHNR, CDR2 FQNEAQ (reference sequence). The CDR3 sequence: CASSFEYNTEAFF. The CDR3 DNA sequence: TGTGCCAGCAGCTTTGAGTATAACACTGAAGCTTTCTTT. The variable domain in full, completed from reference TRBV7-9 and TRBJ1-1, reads DTGVSQNPRHKITKRGQNVTFRCDPISEHNRLYWYRQTLGQGPEFLTYFQNEAQLEKSRLLSDRFSAERPKGSFSTLEIQRTEQGDSAMYLCASSFEYNTEAFFGQGTRLTVV.

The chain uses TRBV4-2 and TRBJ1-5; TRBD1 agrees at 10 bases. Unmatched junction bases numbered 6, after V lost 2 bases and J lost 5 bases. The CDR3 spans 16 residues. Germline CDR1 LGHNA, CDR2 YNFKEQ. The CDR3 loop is CASSQTPGQGDQPQHF. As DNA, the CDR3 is TGTGCCAGCAGCCAAACACCAGGACAGGGGGATCAGCCCCAGCATTTT.

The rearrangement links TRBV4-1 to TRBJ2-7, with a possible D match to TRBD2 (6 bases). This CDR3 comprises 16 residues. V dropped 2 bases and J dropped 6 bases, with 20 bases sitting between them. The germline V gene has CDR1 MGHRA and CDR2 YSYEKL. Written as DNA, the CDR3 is TGCGCCAGCAGCCAAACTCCCGGGAGACTGGGGAGCGAGCAGTACTTC. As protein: CASSQTPGRLGSEQYF.

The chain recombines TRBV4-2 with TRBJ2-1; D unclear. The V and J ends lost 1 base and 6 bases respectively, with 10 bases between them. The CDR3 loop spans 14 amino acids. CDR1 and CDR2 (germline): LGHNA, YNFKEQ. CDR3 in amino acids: CASSQAPSGNEQFF. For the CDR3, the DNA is TGTGCCAGCAGCCAAGCGCCAAGTGGCAATGAGCAGTTCTTC.

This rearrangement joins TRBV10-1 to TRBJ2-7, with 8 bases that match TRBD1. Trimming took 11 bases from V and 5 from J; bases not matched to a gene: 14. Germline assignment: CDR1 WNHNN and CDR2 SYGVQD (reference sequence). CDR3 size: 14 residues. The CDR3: CASWGRTGSHEQYF. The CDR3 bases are TGCGCCTCCTGGGGGCGGACAGGGAGTCACGAGCAGTACTTC.

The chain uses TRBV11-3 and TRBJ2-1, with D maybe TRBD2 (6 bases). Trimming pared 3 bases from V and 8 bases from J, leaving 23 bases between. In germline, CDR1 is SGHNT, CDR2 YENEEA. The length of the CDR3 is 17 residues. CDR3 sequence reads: CASSFGGGLASSDEQFF. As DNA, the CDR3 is TGTGCCAGCAGCTTCGGGGGAGGCCTAGCGAGTTCCGATGAGCAGTTCTTC.

In DNA form, the CDR3 reads TGTGCCAGCAGCTTTGTAGACAGGGGAGGGTACGAGCAGTACTTC. Translating gives CASSFVDRGGYEQYF. The rearrangement joins TRBV7-9 to TRBJ2-7, with D perhaps matching TRBD1 (8 bases). Trimming removed 3 bases from V and 4 bases from J, with 16 bases in between. Germline CDR1 reads SEHNR; CDR2 reads FQNEAQ (reference sequence). This CDR3 spans 15 amino acids.

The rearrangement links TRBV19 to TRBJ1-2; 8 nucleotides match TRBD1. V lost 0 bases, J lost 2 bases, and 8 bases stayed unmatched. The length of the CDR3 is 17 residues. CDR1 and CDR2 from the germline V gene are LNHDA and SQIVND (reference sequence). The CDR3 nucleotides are TGTGCCAGTAGTATAGACGGCCCAGGGGGCGCCAACTATGGCTACACCTTC. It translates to CASSIDGPGGANYGYTF.

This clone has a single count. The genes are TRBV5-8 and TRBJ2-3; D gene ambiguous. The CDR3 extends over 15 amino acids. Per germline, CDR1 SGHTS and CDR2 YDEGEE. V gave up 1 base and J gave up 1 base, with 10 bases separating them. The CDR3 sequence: CASSLRRLGTDTQYF. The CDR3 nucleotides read TGTGCCAGCAGCTTGCGAAGGTTGGGCACAGATACGCAGTATTTT.

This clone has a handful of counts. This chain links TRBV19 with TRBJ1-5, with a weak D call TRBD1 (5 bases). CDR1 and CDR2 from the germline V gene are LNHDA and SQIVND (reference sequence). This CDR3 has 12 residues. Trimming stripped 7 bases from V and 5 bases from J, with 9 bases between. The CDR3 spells CASNQGDQPQHF. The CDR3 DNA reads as TGTGCCAGTAATCAGGGAGATCAGCCCCAGCATTTT.

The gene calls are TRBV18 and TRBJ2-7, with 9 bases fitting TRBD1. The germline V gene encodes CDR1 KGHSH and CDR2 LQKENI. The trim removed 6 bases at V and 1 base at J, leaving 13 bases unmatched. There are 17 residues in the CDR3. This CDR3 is CASSPLVGGTGSYEQYF. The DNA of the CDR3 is TGTGCCAGCTCCCCCCTGGTCGGGGGGACAGGGTCCTACGAGCAGTACTTC. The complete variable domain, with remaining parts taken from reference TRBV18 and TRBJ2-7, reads NAGVMQNPRHLVRRRGQEARLRCSPMKGHSHVYWYRQLPEEGLKFMVYLQKENIIDESGMPKERFSAEFPKEGPSILRIQQVVRGDSAAYFCASSPLVGGTGSYEQYFGPGTRLTVT.

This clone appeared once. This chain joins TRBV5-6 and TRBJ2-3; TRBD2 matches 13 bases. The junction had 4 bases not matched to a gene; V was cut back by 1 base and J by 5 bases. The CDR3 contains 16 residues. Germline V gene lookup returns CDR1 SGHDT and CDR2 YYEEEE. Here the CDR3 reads CASSLRTSGRIDTQYF. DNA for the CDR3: TGTGCCAGCAGCTTGCGGACTAGCGGGAGAATAGATACGCAGTATTTT.

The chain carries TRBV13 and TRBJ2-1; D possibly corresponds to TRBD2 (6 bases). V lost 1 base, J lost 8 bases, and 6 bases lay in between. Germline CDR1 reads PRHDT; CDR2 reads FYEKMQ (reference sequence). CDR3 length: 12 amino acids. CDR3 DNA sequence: TGTGCCAGCAGCTTAGCTAGCGATGAGCAGTTCTTC. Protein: CASSLASDEQFF.

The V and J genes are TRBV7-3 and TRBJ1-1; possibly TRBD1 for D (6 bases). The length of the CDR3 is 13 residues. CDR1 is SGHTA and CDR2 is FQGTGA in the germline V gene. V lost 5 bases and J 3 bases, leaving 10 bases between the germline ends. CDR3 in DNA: TGTGCCAGCAGCCAAGGGGGTCACACTGAAGCTTTCTTT. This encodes CASSQGGHTEAFF.